This T cell receptor (beta chain) was found in a study of shared clonotypes between healthy human individuals (dated by TCRdb to 2019 to 2021). About the investigation overall: A few men and two women, aged 18 to 49 years, made up the cohort. Different laboratories and diverse techniques were used to prepare libraries and sequence TCR repertoires, to increase sequencing depth and limit assay-specific biases. The study deeply sequenced blood TCR repertoires of five healthy adults to estimate repertoire size and the extent of clonotype sharing between individuals. Between about 0.85 and 9.5 billion PBMCs per donor were obtained by leukapheresis. For each donor, CD4 naive and CD4 memory were each given three plates, CD8 naive was given two plates, and CD8 memory was given one plate.

Using the deep immunoSEQ assay, multiplex PCR amplified TCR CDR3 regions from genomic DNA. Extracted genomic DNA from each cell subset was distributed evenly across all wells of several immunoSEQ 96-well plates, and each plate was treated as a replicate. Each replicate PCR for sorted subsets received around 0.2 ug genomic DNA, equal to 28,000 or so T cell genomes. The purified libraries were quantified using a Qubit 3.0 fluorometer, sized with a Bioanalyzer 2100, and then quantified again using the KAPA Library Quantification kit. Every immunoSEQ 96-well plate was sequenced on a separate single-read 150-cycle Illumina NextSeq 550 flow cell. From the authors' description of their analysis: Because the immunoSEQ output included only junctional sequences and no quality scores, the filtering could not be the same as the filtering used for full-length reads. To assign V/J genes and CDR3, sequences were annotated using PyIR, a Python wrapper for IgBLAST v1.9, with IMGT germline references. Any read was removed if the V/J assignment was weak (E-value above 1e-6), the CDR3 was missing, or the read contained stop codons, out-of-frame junctions, or ambiguous translated residues. V3J clonotypes were defined as sequences sharing the same inferred V gene, J gene, and CDR3 amino acid sequence. To compute the percentage overlap between repertoires, the number of shared unique clonotypes was divided by the size of the smaller repertoire. RTK rarefaction, the Chao1 estimator, and Recon v2.1 estimates of unobserved clonotypes were used to assess repertoire richness. Generation probabilities were computed with OLGA for all TCRbeta clonotypes obtained by the gDNA method from a handful of donors. The clones in this table, taken by TCRdb from immuneACCESS, are in-frame only. Not every clone is retained; where verified, under half of the shortfall comes from an unresolved V gene, and the cause of the rest is unknown. V, J and clone size are taken as reported in that table, and D and trimming were inferred from the DNA itself. The sample table lists roughly 2,500,000 clones, approximately 94% of them with a count of one. Of the sample, more than 0.35% falls within the top ten clones.

The donors were healthy, HIV-negative adults who had no recently reported acute infections or vaccinations. All donors were Caucasian adults living in Nashville, Tennessee, USA. CD4+ T cells were enriched by magnetic negative selection; naive cells were then positively selected on CD45RA, and the negative fraction formed the memory subset. Blood was obtained by leukapheresis, after which PBMCs were separated by Ficoll-Histopaque density gradient centrifugation and cryopreserved in liquid nitrogen vapor phase. Analytical flow cytometry was used to check the purity and quantity of each magnetically sorted T cell population. From each sorted fraction, genomic DNA was isolated and quantified by UV absorbance on a Nanodrop 2000c. Comments on this clone: What this receptor recognizes is not known. The input lacks base qualities; no much larger clone sits a single base away.

V drops 0 bases and J drops 0 bases, leaving 9 bases in between. The CDR3 covers 16 residues, taking in both the cysteine and the phenylalanine. Only the CDR3 part of the read is kept: 48 bases, read in frame from the first base. CDR1 MNHNY and CDR2 SVGAGI were looked up in the germline V gene (reference sequence). Points the paper makes about the study in general: Across a few donors, about 5.2% of naive CD4, around 3.5% of naive CD8, under 2.5% of memory CD4, and under 0.45% of memory CD8 clonotypes were shared. Even with the large sequencing depth, rarefaction of the sorted-subset datasets indicated that sequencing was incomplete. Sampling was limited to blood, and TCR repertoires in tissue likely differ from TCR repertoires in blood. Pairwise subsampling indicated that sequencing depth was expected to affect the degree of clonotype sharing among donors. Higher generation probabilities were observed for clonotypes shared by all four sorted-subset donors than for non-shared clonotypes. Larger estimated clonotype richness was generally found for naive subsets than for memory subsets. The genetic and exposure-history diversity represented was limited by the small number of donors.

The sample taken for sequencing was naive CD4+ T cells from PBMCs. The cell subset or site label, read with the paper, signifies: CD45RA+ positively selected. The V and J segments used are TRBV6-6 and TRBJ1-3; the D gene identity is not certain. The clonotype originates from a man in his late teens or twenties in good health. Some clones in this sample may be carry-over from other donors' samples. At the DNA level, the sequence is TGTGCCAGCAGTTACTCTCTCACAGCCTCTGGAAACACCATATATTTT. Its product reads: CASSYSLTASGNTIYF.